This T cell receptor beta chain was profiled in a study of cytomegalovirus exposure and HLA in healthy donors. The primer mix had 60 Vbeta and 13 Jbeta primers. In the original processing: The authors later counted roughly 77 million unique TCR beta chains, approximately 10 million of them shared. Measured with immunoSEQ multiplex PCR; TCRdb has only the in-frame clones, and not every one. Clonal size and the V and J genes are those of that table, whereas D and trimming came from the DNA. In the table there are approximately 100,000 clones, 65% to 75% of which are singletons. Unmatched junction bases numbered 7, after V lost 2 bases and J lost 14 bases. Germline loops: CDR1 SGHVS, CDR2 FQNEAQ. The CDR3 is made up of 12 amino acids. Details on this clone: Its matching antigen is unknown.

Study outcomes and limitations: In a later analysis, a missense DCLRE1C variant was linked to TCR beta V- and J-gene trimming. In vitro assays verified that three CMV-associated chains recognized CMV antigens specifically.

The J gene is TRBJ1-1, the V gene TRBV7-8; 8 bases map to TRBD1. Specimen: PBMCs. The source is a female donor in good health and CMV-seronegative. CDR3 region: CASSLPDRAVFF. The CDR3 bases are TGTGCCAGCAGCTTACCGGACAGGGCGGTATTCTTT.